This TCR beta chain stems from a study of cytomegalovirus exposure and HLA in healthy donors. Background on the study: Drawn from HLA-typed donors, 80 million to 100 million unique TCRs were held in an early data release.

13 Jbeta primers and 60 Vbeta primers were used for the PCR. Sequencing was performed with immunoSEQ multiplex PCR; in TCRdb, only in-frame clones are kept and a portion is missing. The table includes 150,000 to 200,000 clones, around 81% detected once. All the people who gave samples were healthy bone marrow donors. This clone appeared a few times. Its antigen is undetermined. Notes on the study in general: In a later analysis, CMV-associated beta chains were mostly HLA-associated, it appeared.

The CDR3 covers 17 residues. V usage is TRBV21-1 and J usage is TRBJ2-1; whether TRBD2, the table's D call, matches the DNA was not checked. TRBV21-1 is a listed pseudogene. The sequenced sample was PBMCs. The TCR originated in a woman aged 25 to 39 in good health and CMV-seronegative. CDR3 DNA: TGTGCCAGCAGCAAAAAGGCTAGCGGGGGCCACTACAATGAGCAGTTCTTC. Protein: CASSKKASGGHYNEQFF.